This T cell receptor beta chain was obtained from a study of T-cell memory formation after mild COVID-19. Across the whole study: There were largely donor-specific TCR clusters. Study observations and caveats: There were some responding clones in pre-infection memory, which suggested that cross-reactive memory had joined. Mainly CM and EM harbored the contracting CD4+ clones; mainly EMRA harbored the CD8+ ones. Clones that got smaller from day 15 to 85 had even CD4/CD8, while clones growing later tipped toward CD4+.

Germline V gene data show CDR1 as DFQATT and CDR2 as SNEGSKA (reference sequence). Trimming stripped 0 bases from V and 1 base from J, with 7 bases between. The CDR3 loop spans 13 amino acids. TCRdb re-called the 5' RACE reads through MiXCR, storing one row per CDR3 protein. The sample lists fewer than 300,000 distinct CDR3 sequences; more than 15% were seen once. This clonotype was recorded a few times. Its antigen is still unknown. This TCR was recovered from a man between 18 and 29 years old who had mild COVID-19 (a few samples of this study predate the infection). Cell type and time point are not known. The chain carries TRBV20-1 and TRBJ2-7, with D uncertain. Sequencing was done on a sample of PBMCs or a T cell subset sorted from them (not recorded which). The CDR3, as DNA: TGCAGTGCTAGAGATCCCACTTCCTACGAGCAGTACTTC. Amino acid sequence: CSARDPTSYEQYF.